The clone carrying this TCR beta chain was seen many times. Its antigen is still unknown. Investigators prepared the TCR beta libraries by applying iRepertoire HTBI primers and Arm-PCR of CDR3 regions. Via MiXCR, TCRdb re-called the multiplex PCR reads, giving one row per CDR3 protein. This table holds 700,000 or so distinct CDR3 sequences, around 30% found once. V was trimmed by 3 bases and J by 2 bases, leaving 11 bases between them. The CDR3 totals 14 residues. CDR1 and CDR2 (germline): SGHAT, FQNNGV. This specimen comes from a study of regulatory T cells in long-lasting Graves disease. Study-wide results and limits: Among samples with persistent disease, TRBV28, TRBJ1-2 and TRBJ2-5 were favored.

Stated time point: persistent/refractory GD, antithyroid drugs over 5 years with positive TRAb. Generation of the TCR library employed RNA extracted from PBMCs. This clonotype was obtained from a female donor with Graves disease. The chain carries TRBV11-2 and TRBJ2-7; perhaps TRBD2 as D (6 bases). The sequenced sample was peripheral blood mononuclear cells (PBMCs), obtained when the disease was refractory, from a patient treated with antithyroid drugs. The CDR3, as DNA: TGTGCCAGCAGCTTTGTTAGCGGTACCTACGAGCAGTACTTC. Amino acids: CASSFVSGTYEQYF.